Sequencing of this TCR beta chain was carried out in a study of blood T cell repertoires in COVID-19. Study-wide background: There were acute and convalescent COVID-19 samples, and they came from the United States, Italy and Spain. T cells, B-cell-depleted T cells, or PBMCs provided the cDNA or gDNA that served as material.

The CDR3 covers 14 residues. V shed 6 bases, J shed 3 bases, and the junction held 3 bases outside the gene matches. In germline, CDR1 is MNHNY, CDR2 SVGAGI (reference sequence). TCRdb's copy holds only in-frame clones and misses some; the assay was immunoSEQ multiplex PCR. The sample shows 200,000 to 250,000 clones, about nine tenths of them seen only once. Sequenced sample: peripheral blood. The chain couples TRBV6-6 to TRBJ2-3; 10 bases map to TRBD1. The clonotype originates from a man aged 30 to 45 who had recovered from COVID-19. CDR3 amino acids: CASRPGQGTDTQYF. The CDR3, as DNA: TGTGCCAGCAGGCCGGGACAGGGGACAGATACGCAGTATTTT.